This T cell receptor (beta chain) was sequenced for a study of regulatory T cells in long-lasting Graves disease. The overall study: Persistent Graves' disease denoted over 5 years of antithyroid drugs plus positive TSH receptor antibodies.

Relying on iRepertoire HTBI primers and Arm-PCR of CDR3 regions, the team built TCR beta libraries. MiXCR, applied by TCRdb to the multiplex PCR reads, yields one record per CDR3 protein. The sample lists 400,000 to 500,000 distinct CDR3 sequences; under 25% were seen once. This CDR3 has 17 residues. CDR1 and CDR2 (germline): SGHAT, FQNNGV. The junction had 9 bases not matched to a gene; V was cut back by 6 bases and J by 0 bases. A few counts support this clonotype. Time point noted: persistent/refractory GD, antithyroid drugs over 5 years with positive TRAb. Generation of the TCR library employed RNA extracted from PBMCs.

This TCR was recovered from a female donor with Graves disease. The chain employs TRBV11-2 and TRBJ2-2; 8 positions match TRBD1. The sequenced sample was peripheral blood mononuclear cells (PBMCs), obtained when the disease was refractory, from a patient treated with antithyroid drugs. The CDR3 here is CASRYQGAEANTGELFF. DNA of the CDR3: TGTGCCAGCAGATACCAGGGGGCGGAGGCGAACACCGGGGAGCTGTTTTTT. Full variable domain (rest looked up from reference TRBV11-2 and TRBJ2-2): EAGVAQSPRYKIIEKRQSVAFWCNPISGHATLYWYQQILGQGPKLLIQFQNNGVVDDSQLPKDRFSAERLKGVDSTLKIQPAKLEDSAVYLCASRYQGAEANTGELFFGEGSRLTVL.